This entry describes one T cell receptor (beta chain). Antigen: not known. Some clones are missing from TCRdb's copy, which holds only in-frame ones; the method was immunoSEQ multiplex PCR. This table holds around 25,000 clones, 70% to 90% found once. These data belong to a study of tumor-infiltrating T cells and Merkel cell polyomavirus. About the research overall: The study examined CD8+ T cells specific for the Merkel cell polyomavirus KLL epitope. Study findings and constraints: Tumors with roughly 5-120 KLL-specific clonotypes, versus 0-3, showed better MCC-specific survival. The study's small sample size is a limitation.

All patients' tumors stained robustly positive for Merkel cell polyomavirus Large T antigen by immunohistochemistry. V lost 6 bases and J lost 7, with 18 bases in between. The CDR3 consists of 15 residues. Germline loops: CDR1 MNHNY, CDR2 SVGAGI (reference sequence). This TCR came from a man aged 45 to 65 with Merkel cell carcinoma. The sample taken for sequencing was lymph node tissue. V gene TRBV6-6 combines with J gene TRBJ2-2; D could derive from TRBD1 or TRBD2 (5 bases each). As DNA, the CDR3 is TGTGCCAGCAGATACGGGGCCTTCTTGCACGGGGAGCTGTTTTTT. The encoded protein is CASRYGAFLHGELFF.